Below, 13 T cell receptor beta chains from the same sample are listed, as sequenced in a study of blood T cell repertoires in COVID-19 (dated by TCRdb to between 2020 and 2021). The receptor library was made with the immunoSEQ multiplex PCR assay. The table comes from immuneACCESS by way of TCRdb, which keeps in-frame sequences with V and J called. Part of the clones is missing from these tables; in studies checked, under half for an unresolved V gene and the rest for unknown reasons. The sample records 350,000 to 500,000 clones, roughly 89% of which are singletons. Roughly 0.78% of the sample rests with the top ten. The sample consisted of peripheral blood. These receptors were collected from a man aged 18 to 30 with COVID-19, enrolled during active disease.

This sequence joins TRBV3-1 (or the pseudogene TRBV3-2) and TRBJ2-7; 15 nucleotides match TRBD2. Trimming cost V 0 bases and J 7 bases; bases outside gene matches: 1. Germline CDR1 reads LGHDT; CDR2 reads YNNKEL (reference sequence). The CDR3 contains 15 residues. The DNA for the CDR3 is TGTGCCAGCAGCCAAGATGGACTAGCGGGAGGGGAGCAGTACTTC. It encodes CASSQDGLAGGEQYF.

The V and J genes are TRBV6-1 and TRBJ2-3, with 10 bases aligning to TRBD1. This CDR3 is built from 16 residues. The ends lost 4 bases at V and 2 bases at J; junction bases unmatched: 6. Per the germline V gene, CDR1 is MNHNS and CDR2 is SASEGT. The CDR3 here is CASSVGTGVNTDTQYF. In nucleotides, the CDR3 is TGTGCCAGCAGTGTCGGGACAGGGGTCAACACAGATACGCAGTATTTT.

The chain recombines TRBV6-4 with TRBJ2-3; D unclear. CDR1 MRHNA and CDR2 SNTAGT come from the germline V gene. The CDR3 extends over 14 amino acids. V dropped 3 bases and J dropped 2 bases, with 9 bases sitting between them. The CDR3 protein is CASSESPDTDTQYF. Written as DNA, the CDR3 is TGTGCCAGCAGTGAATCTCCAGACACAGATACGCAGTATTTT.

The chain couples TRBV27 to TRBJ2-7; D is perhaps TRBD1 (5 bases). Trimming left V 5 bases short and J 2 bases short, with 19 bases between. There are 16 residues in the CDR3. Looked up from germline, CDR1 is MNHEY and CDR2 is SMNVEV (reference sequence). This CDR3 reads CASSERGLGYTYEQYF. The DNA for the CDR3 is TGTGCCAGCAGTGAAAGGGGCCTCGGATACACCTACGAGCAGTACTTC.

The rearrangement uses TRBV4-1 and TRBJ2-3; D remains ambiguous. The CDR3 totals 16 residues. CDR1 MGHRA and CDR2 YSYEKL come from the germline V gene. Trimming left V 0 bases short and J 4 bases short, with 14 bases between. CDR3 sequence reads: CASSQDLSTFSDTQYF. In DNA form, the CDR3 reads TGCGCCAGCAGCCAAGATCTTAGCACTTTTTCAGATACGCAGTATTTT.

The chain is built from TRBV2 and TRBJ2-1; 8 nucleotides agree with TRBD1. The germline V gene has CDR1 SNHLY and CDR2 FYNNEI. After removal of 10 bases from V and 6 bases from J, the junction contained 8 bases not matched to a gene. This CDR3 comprises 13 residues. For the CDR3, the DNA is TGTGCCAACCGACAGGGGCTCTCCAATGAGCAGTTCTTC. This translates into CANRQGLSNEQFF.

The CDR3 protein is CASSLGTGVSYEQYF. Written as DNA, the CDR3 is TGTGCCAGCAGTTTAGGGACAGGGGTATCCTACGAGCAGTACTTC. The chain links TRBV27 to TRBJ2-7; 10 bases fit TRBD1. This CDR3 spans 15 amino acids. Germline V CDR1 and CDR2: MNHEY, SMNVEV (reference sequence). The junction had 2 bases not matched to a gene; V was cut back by 2 bases and J by 1 base.

The rearrangement uses TRBV6-5 and TRBJ1-2; no clear D gene. Germline assignment: CDR1 MNHEY and CDR2 SVGAGI. This CDR3 has 13 amino acids. Trimming pared 4 bases from V and 6 bases from J, leaving 12 bases between. In DNA form, the CDR3 reads TGTGCCAGCAGTTTCAGAGGTAGCGATGGCTACACCTTC. Translating gives CASSFRGSDGYTF.

The rearrangement links TRBV28 to TRBJ1-2; TRBD1 agrees at 7 bases. The CDR3 has 13 residues. CDR1 and CDR2 from the germline V gene are MDHEN and SYDVKM. V lost 6 bases, J lost 8 bases, and 9 bases stayed unmatched. The CDR3 nucleotides are TGTGCCAGCAGACCAGACAGGGCGCGGGGCTACACCTTC. It yields the protein CASRPDRARGYTF.

The rearrangement joins TRBV7-9 to TRBJ2-5; TRBD1 agrees at 10 bases. Germline-derived CDR1 and CDR2 are SEHNR and FQNEAQ (reference sequence). The CDR3 has 14 amino acids. V trimming: 5 bases; J trimming: 5 bases; junction bases outside the gene matches: 5. The CDR3 coding sequence is TGTGCCAGCAGCCCGACAGGGGGCGCGGAGACCCAGTACTTC. Protein sequence: CASSPTGGAETQYF.

The chain has TRBV6-5 and TRBJ1-2; 10 bases are shared with TRBD1. This CDR3 contains 14 residues. The ends lost 2 bases at V and 7 bases at J; junction bases unmatched: 4. Germline V gene sequence: CDR1 MNHEY, CDR2 SVGAGI. The chain's CDR3 is CASSYTGTGVGYTF. As DNA, the CDR3 is TGTGCCAGCAGTTACACCGGGACAGGGGTTGGCTACACCTTC.

V gene TRBV19 combines with J gene TRBJ2-4, with D perhaps matching TRBD1 (6 bases). This CDR3 region has 16 residues. Trimming left V 6 bases short and J 0 bases short, with 15 bases between. Germline CDR1 and CDR2: LNHDA and SQIVND (reference sequence). The chain's CDR3 is CASSLTGRLAKNIQYF. Written as DNA, the CDR3 is TGTGCCAGTAGCCTGACAGGACGACTAGCCAAAAACATTCAGTACTTC. The whole variable domain, filled in from reference TRBV19 and TRBJ2-4, reads DGGITQSPKYLFRKEGQNVTLSCEQNLNHDAMYWYRQDPGQGLRLIYYSQIVNDFQKGDIAEGYSVSREKKESFPLTVTSAQKNPTAFYLCASSLTGRLAKNIQYFGAGTRLSVL.

The V gene is TRBV9, the J gene TRBJ2-2; 7 bases map to TRBD1. This CDR3 spans 15 amino acids. Looked up from germline, CDR1 is SGDLS and CDR2 is YYNGEE. Losses at the gene ends were 2 bases for V and 1 base for J; bases not matched to a gene: 2. In nucleotides, the CDR3 is TGTGCCAGCAGCGTGCGGACAGGGAACACCGGGGAGCTGTTTTTT. Translation gives CASSVRTGNTGELFF.